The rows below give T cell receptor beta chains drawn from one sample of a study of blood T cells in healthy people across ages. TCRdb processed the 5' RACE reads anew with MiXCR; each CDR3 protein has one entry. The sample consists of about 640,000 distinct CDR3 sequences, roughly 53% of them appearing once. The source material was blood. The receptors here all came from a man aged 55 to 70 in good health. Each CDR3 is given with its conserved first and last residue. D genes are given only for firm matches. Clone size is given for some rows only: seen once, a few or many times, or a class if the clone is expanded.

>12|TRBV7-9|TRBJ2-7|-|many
TGTGCCAGCAGCTTAGAGTCCCACAGGCAGTACTTC
CASSLESHRQYF
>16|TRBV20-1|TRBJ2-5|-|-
TGCAGTGCAAGCGTCGGGCGGGGTCGATACCAAGAGACCCAGTACTTC
CSASVGRGRYQETQYF
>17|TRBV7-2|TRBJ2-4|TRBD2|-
TGTGCCAGCAGCTTAGCGGCTAGCGGACTAGCCAAAAACATTCAGTACTTC
CASSLAASGLAKNIQYF
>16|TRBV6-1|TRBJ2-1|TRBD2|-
TGTGCCAGCAGTGGCCACCTAGCGGGACCGGACAATGAGCAGTTCTTC
CASSGHLAGPDNEQFF
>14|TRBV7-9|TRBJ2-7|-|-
TGTGCCAGCAGCCCCATCAGGCAGACCTACGAGCAGTACTTC
CASSPIRQTYEQYF
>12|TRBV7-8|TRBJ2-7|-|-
TGTGCCAGCAGCCCACGGTTCAACGAGCAGTACTTC
CASSPRFNEQYF
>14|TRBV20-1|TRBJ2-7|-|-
TGCAGTGCTACCCTTGCGAGGAGCTCCTACGAGCAGTACTTC
CSATLARSSYEQYF
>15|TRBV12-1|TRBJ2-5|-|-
TGTGCCAGCAGCTCTGGGGCGGTCTCCGCGGAGACCCAGTACTTC
CASSSGAVSAETQYF
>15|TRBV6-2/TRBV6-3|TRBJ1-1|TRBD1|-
TGTGCCAGCAGTTATGGGGACAGGAGGAACACTGAAGCTTTCTTT
CASSYGDRRNTEAFF
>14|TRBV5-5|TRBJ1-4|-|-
TGTGCCAGCAGGCAGGCGCCTGACCGTGAAAAACTGTTTTTT
CASRQAPDREKLFF
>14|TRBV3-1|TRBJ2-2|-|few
TGTGCCAGCAGCCAAGATGGTCAGACCGGGGAGCTGTTTTTT
CASSQDGQTGELFF
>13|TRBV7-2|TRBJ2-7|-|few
TGTGCCAGCAGCTTCGAAACGGACACGGCCCAGTACTTC
CASSFETDTAQYF
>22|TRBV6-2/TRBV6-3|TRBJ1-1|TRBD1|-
TGTGCCAGCAGTTACTCAATGTGGAAACCCGGGACAGGGGGCTTACGGAACACTGAAGCTTTCTTT
CASSYSMWKPGTGGLRNTEAFF
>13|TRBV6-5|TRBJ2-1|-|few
TGTGCCAGCACCTCTGCTGCCTATAATGAGCAGTTCTTC
CASTSAAYNEQFF
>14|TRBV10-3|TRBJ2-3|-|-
TGTGCCACTGGAAGGACGGTGAGCACAGATACGCAGTATTTT
CATGRTVSTDTQYF
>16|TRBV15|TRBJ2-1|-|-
TGTGCCACCAGCAGTCAACCGGGACACGGGTACAATGAGCAGTTCTTC
CATSSQPGHGYNEQFF
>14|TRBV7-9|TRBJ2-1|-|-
TGTGCCAGCAGCTTACGGGACACCAGCAATGAGCAGTTCTTC
CASSLRDTSNEQFF
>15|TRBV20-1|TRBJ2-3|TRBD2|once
TGCAGTGCTAGACACCTAGCGGGGGGCACAGATACGCAGTATTTT
CSARHLAGGTDTQYF
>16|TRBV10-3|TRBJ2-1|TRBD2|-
TGTGCCATCAGTGAGTCCCCTAGCGGGCCTACATATGAGCAGTTCTTC
CAISESPSGPTYEQFF
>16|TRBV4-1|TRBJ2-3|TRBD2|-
TGCGCCAGCAGCCTTAGCGGGGGGCCTCCGGGGGATACGCAGTATTTT
CASSLSGGPPGDTQYF
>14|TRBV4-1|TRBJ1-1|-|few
TGCGCCAGCAGCCAACGTGAAGGTGACACTGAAGCTTTCTTT
CASSQREGDTEAFF
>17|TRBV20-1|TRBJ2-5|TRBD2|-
TGCAGTGCTAGAGATCTGGGTAGCGGGGGGTTAAGGGAGACCCAGTACTTC
CSARDLGSGGLRETQYF
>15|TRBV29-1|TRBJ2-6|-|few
TGCAGCGTTGACGGGGGCGCCTCTGGGGCCAACGTCCTGACTTTC
CSVDGGASGANVLTF
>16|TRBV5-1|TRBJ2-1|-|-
TGCGCCAGCAGCTTGGATGCGAACTACGACTACAATGAGCAGTTCTTC
CASSLDANYDYNEQFF
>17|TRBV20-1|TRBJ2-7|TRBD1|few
TGCAGTGCTAGAGTTATATCCCGGGACAGAGGCTCCTACGAGCAGTACTTC
CSARVISRDRGSYEQYF
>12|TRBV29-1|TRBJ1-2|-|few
TGCAGCGTTGACGGCATCCCTTATGGCTACACCTTC
CSVDGIPYGYTF
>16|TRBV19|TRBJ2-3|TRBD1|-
TGTGCCAGTAGTACCCCCGGGACAGGGGGCGGAAATACGCAGTATTTT
CASSTPGTGGGNTQYF
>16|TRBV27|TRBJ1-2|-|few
TGTGCCAGCAGTAGAGCGGGGGACGGGGCTAGCTATGGCTACACCTTC
CASSRAGDGASYGYTF
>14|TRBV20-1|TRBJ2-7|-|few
TGCAGTGCTAGAGGGGGCCGGGTCCCCTACGAGCAGTACTTC
CSARGGRVPYEQYF
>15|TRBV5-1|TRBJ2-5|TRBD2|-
TGCGCCAGCAGCCTCGGGACTAGCACCCTAGAGACCCAGTACTTC
CASSLGTSTLETQYF
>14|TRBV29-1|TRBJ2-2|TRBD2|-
TGCAGCGTTGGAGGAGCGGGGGGGACCGGGGAGCTGTTTTTT
CSVGGAGGTGELFF
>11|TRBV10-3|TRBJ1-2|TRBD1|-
TGTGCCATCAGTGGACAGGGGGGCTACACCTTC
CAISGQGGYTF
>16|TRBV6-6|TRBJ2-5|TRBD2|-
TGTGCCAGCAGTTACTCGAATGGGGAGGGAAAAGAGACCCAGTACTTC
CASSYSNGEGKETQYF
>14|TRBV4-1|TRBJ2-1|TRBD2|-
TGCGCCAGCGGCGGGGGGACTATCTACAATGAGCAGTTCTTC
CASGGGTIYNEQFF
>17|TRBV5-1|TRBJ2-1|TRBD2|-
TGCGCCAGCAGCCTAGGACTAGCGGGGGGGAATCTTAATGAGCAGTTCTTC
CASSLGLAGGNLNEQFF
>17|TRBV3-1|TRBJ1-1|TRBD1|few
TGTGCCAGCAGCCAATCTGCGGGACAGGGCACGGGGACTGAAGCTTTCTTT
CASSQSAGQGTGTEAFF
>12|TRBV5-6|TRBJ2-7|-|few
TGTGCCAGCAAACAAGGCCCCTACGAGCAGTACTTC
CASKQGPYEQYF
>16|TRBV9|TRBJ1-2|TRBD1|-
TGTGCCAGCAGCGCACTAGCGGGGACAGGGGATTTCGGCTACACCTTC
CASSALAGTGDFGYTF
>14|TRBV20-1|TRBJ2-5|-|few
TGCAGTGCGTGCGACGGCCAGGCCCAAGAGACCCAGTACTTC
CSACDGQAQETQYF
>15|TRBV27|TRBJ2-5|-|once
TGTGCCAGCAGTCCCCGGGGGAGGTTTGTGGAGACCCAGTACTTC
CASSPRGRFVETQYF
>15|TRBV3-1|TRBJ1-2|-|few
TGTGCCAGCAGCCAAGTGGCAGACCCGACGAGGGGCTACACCTTC
CASSQVADPTRGYTF
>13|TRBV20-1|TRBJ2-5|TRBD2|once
TGCAGTGCTAGTGGACTAGTGGTGGAGACCCAGTACTTC
CSASGLVVETQYF
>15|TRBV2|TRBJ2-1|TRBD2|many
TGTGCCAGCAGCAGGACAGCGGGGGGTAACAATGAGCAGTTCTTC
CASSRTAGGNNEQFF
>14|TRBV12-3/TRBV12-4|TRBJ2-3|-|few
TGTGCCAGCAGAACTAGGGAAACCACAGATACGCAGTATTTT
CASRTRETTDTQYF
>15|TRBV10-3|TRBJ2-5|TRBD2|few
TGTGCCATCAGTGAACCGATGGGGGGGAGAGAGACCCAGTACTTC
CAISEPMGGRETQYF
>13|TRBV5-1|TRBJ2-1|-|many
TGCGCCAGCAGCTTGGGACAGGGAGGTGAGCAGTTCTTC
CASSLGQGGEQFF
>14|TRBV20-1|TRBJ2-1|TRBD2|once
TGCAGTGCCCCGGGGGGAAGCGGGTACAATGAGCAGTTCTTC
CSAPGGSGYNEQFF
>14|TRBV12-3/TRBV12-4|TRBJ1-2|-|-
TGTGCCAGCAGACAAACAGGGAGGGCCTATGGCTACACCTTC
CASRQTGRAYGYTF
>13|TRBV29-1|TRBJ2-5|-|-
TGCAGCGTTGACGGGGTTGGGCAAGAGACCCAGTACTTC
CSVDGVGQETQYF
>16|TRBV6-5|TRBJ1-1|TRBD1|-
TGTGCCAGCAGTTACGGAGGACAGGGGGCGGGTACTGAAGCTTTCTTT
CASSYGGQGAGTEAFF
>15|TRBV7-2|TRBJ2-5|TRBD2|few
TGTGCCAGCAGCACGTTAGCGGGGGACCCCTTAGGGCAGTACTTC
CASSTLAGDPLGQYF
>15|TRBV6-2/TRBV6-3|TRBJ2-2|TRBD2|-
TGTGCCGGGAGACTAGCGGGGGCCAACACCGGGGAGCTGTTTTTT
CAGRLAGANTGELFF
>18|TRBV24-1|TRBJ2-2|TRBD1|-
TGTGCCACCAGTGACCCAACTACAGGGGGCGTCGGGTCCAGGGAGCTGTTTTTT
CATSDPTTGGVGSRELFF
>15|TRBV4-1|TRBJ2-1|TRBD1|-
TGCGCCAGCAGCCAAGACCGGGACAGTTTTAATGAGCAGTTCTTC
CASSQDRDSFNEQFF
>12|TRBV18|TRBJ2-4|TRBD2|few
TGTGCCAGCTCTCCGACAGCGGGAGAGCAGTACTTC
CASSPTAGEQYF